This TCR beta chain comes out of a study of T-cell reconstitution after alpha-beta-depleted transplantation in children. Findings and limits, study-wide: A year had passed since transplant, and T-cell counts and diversity by then came mostly from newly produced T cells. In patients about two months after transplant, alpha-beta T cells reportedly arose from several hundred expanded graft clones.

Researchers prepared the TCRbeta library using unique molecular identifiers, the study reports. TCRdb reprocessed the PCR reads with MiXCR, giving one entry per CDR3 protein. The table shows about 980,000 distinct CDR3 sequences, with about 30% occurring only once. Turning to this clonotype: As yet, its antigen is unknown.

The V segment lost 4 bases and the J segment 1 base; nucleotides outside the gene matches: 7. The CDR3 runs 15 residues. The germline V gene encodes CDR1 DFQATT and CDR2 SNEGSKA (reference sequence). The genes are TRBV20-1 and TRBJ2-3; 8 nucleotides align to TRBD1. The TCR was taken from a boy under three years old who had a stem cell transplant for SCID, so the T cells may come from the graft donor. The sample consisted of PBMCs, mostly from graft donor cells, taken 360 days after TCRalphabeta/CD19-depleted stem cell transplant. CDR3 bases: TGCAGTGCTAACCGACAGGGGACGGGCACAGATACGCAGTATTTT. This codes for CSANRQGTGTDTQYF.